Below, 23 T cell receptor beta chains from the same sample are listed, as sequenced in a study of beta chain features in type 1 diabetes (dated by TCRdb to the late 2010s). These TCRs are of unknown antigen specificity. Study-wide findings and limitations: In all four CD4+ subsets, TCRB CDR3 length was moderately but significantly shorter in type 1 diabetes patients.

Receptor amplification or capture employed the immunoSEQ multiplex PCR assay. The entire isolated RNA was reverse transcribed using the High Capacity cDNA Reverse Transcription Kit, and thus expressed TCRB transcripts were sequenced. TCRdb's version of the immuneACCESS table is confined to in-frame rearrangements and falls short of the full clone set. An unresolved V gene accounts for under half of the shortfall where checked; the remainder is of unknown origin. The sample table contains about 160,000 clones; only one count was recorded for approximately 8.1% of them. Roughly 0.46% of the sample is held by the ten biggest clonotypes. Source material: central memory CD4+ T cells from blood. These receptors were obtained from a man between 18 and 35 years old with type 1 diabetes.

The gene calls are TRBV7-9 and TRBJ2-5; 11 nucleotides agree with TRBD1. CDR1 is SEHNR, CDR2 FQNEAQ, per germline (reference sequence). After removal of 3 bases from V and 4 bases from J, the junction contained 4 bases not matched to a gene. The CDR3 totals 15 residues. The CDR3 nucleotides read TGTGCCAGCAGCTTTGGGACAGGGGGTGCAGAGACCCAGTACTTC. Translated: CASSFGTGGAETQYF.

This clone turned up a few times. The chain couples TRBV28 to TRBJ1-5; 10 bases agree with TRBD1. V shed 4 bases and J 5 bases; nucleotides not matched to a gene: 5. Germline V gene lookup returns CDR1 MDHEN and CDR2 SYDVKM. This CDR3 contains 15 residues. The CDR3 loop reads CASSSGQGIDQPQHF. CDR3 in DNA: TGTGCCAGCAGTTCGGGACAGGGGATCGATCAGCCCCAGCATTTT.

This chain connects TRBV6-6 to TRBJ2-3; possible D gene TRBD1, 6 bases. V was trimmed by 6 bases and J by 6 bases, leaving 16 bases between them. From germline, CDR1 is MNHNY and CDR2 SVGAGI (reference sequence). This CDR3 has 14 residues. CDR3 sequence reads: CASSPRTEWDTQYF. CDR3 bases: TGTGCCAGCAGCCCCCGGACAGAGTGGGATACGCAGTATTTT.

This chain's CDR3 is CASSHKDRRVFF. The DNA for the CDR3 is TGTGCCAGCAGCCATAAGGACAGGAGAGTGTTTTTT. The rearrangement joins TRBV4-2 to TRBJ2-2, with 7 bases identical to TRBD1. The CDR3 length is 12 residues. V dropped 3 bases and J dropped 15; count of bases not matched to a gene: 7. Germline CDR1 and CDR2: LGHNA and YNFKEQ.

This clone has more than one count but fewer than ten. The V call is TRBV10-3, the J call TRBJ2-1; TRBD2 is a possible D gene (6 bases). V was cut by 2 bases and J by 6 bases, with 14 bases left in between. This CDR3 has 15 amino acids. CDR1 is ENHRY and CDR2 is SYGVKD in the germline V gene. CDR3 residues: CAISERLADRNEQFF. In DNA form, the CDR3 reads TGTGCCATCAGTGAGCGGTTAGCGGATCGCAATGAGCAGTTCTTC.

The rearrangement joins TRBV5-4 to TRBJ2-2; 12 bases fit TRBD2. Germline V gives CDR1 SGHNT, CDR2 YYREEE (reference sequence). This CDR3 is built from 15 residues. V lost 4 bases to trimming and J lost 4 bases; unmatched junction nucleotides: 2. CDR3 sequence reads: CASSGGLAGTGELFF. The CDR3, as DNA: TGTGCCAGCAGCGGGGGACTAGCGGGCACCGGGGAGCTGTTTTTT.

The table lists this clone with a few counts. This chain uses TRBV7-2 with TRBJ2-7, with D unresolved. V lost 5 bases and J lost 1, with 15 bases in between. In germline, CDR1 is SGHTA, CDR2 FQGNSA. CDR3 length: 15 residues. The CDR3 sequence is CASSLTRARSYEQYF. Written as DNA, the CDR3 is TGTGCCAGCAGCCTGACACGAGCAAGGTCCTACGAGCAGTACTTC.

CDR3 residues: CAWSLGGESPLHF. For the CDR3, the DNA is TGTGCCTGGAGTCTCGGGGGAGAGTCACCCCTCCACTTT. This chain uses TRBV30 with TRBJ1-6, with a possible D match to TRBD1 (5 bases). Germline CDR1 GTSNPN, CDR2 SVGIG (reference sequence). This CDR3 spans 13 amino acids. V shed 2 bases and J shed 10 bases, with 12 bases lying between them.

Points on this clone: A much larger clone sits a single nucleotide away, making a read error possible. J is TRBJ1-2 and V is TRBV7-2; 7 bases line up with TRBD1. V gave up 5 bases and J gave up 2 bases; unmatched junction bases: 2. The CDR3 is 13 residues long. Germline assignment: CDR1 SGHTA and CDR2 FQGNSA. CDR3: CASSPGQNYGYTF. For the CDR3, the DNA is TGTGCCAGCAGCCCGGGACAGAACTATGGCTACACCTTC. The complete variable domain, with remaining parts taken from reference TRBV7-2 and TRBJ1-2, reads GAGVSQSPSNKVTEKGKDVELRCDPISGHTALYWYRQSLGQGLEFLIYFQGNSAPDKSGLPSDRFSAERTGGSVSTLTIQRTQQEDSAVYLCASSPGQNYGYTFGSGTRLTVV.

The V call is TRBV7-2, the J call TRBJ2-7; D gene unclear. The CDR3 spans 14 residues. Germline V gene sequence: CDR1 SGHTA, CDR2 FQGNSA. Trimming removed 3 bases from V and 1 base from J, with 10 bases in between. CDR3 amino acids: CASSFSFRSYEQYF. In nucleotides, the CDR3 is TGTGCCAGCAGCTTCAGTTTCAGGTCCTACGAGCAGTACTTC.

In its sample, this clone was seen a few times. The chain recombines TRBV7-2 with TRBJ2-5; 7 bases are shared with TRBD2. Germline CDR1 and CDR2: SGHTA and FQGNSA. V trimming: 2 bases; J trimming: 2 bases; junction bases outside the gene matches: 8. The CDR3 has 16 residues. The CDR3 coding sequence is TGTGCCAGCAGCTTATTGCTTGGCGGGGGTCAAGAGACCCAGTACTTC. It specifies CASSLLLGGGQETQYF.

The chain recombines TRBV19 with TRBJ1-2; D call uncertain. CDR1 is LNHDA, CDR2 SQIVND, per germline (reference sequence). V dropped 5 bases and J dropped 8 bases, with 15 bases sitting between them. This CDR3 is built from 13 residues. The DNA for the CDR3 is TGTGCCAGTAGTCCAGGAGGCAGCGGGGGCTACACCTTC. It is translated as CASSPGGSGGYTF.

Regarding this clone: The germline gene is not matched at one end of the junction; a read error may be the cause. This chain connects TRBV2 to TRBJ2-7, with TRBD2 matching over 7 bases. This CDR3 has 11 amino acids. Germline V gives CDR1 SNHLY, CDR2 FYNNEI. The CDR3 DNA sequence: TGTGCCAGCTGGGGTAGAAGCGGGAAGGTCTTC. Protein product: CASWGRSGKVF. The full variable domain, its missing parts supplied by reference TRBV2 and TRBJ2-7, is EPEVTQTPSHQVTQMGQEVILRCVPISNHLYFYWYRQILGQKVEFLVSFYNNEISEKSEIFDDQFSVERPDGSNFTLKIRSTKLEDSAMYFCASWGRSGKVFGPGTRLTVT.

Points on this clone: The same CDR3 arises from other DNA sequences in this sample as well. CDR3 region: CASSVVRLAGNTGELFF. DNA of the CDR3: TGTGCCAGCAGCGTAGTACGGCTAGCGGGGAACACCGGGGAGCTGTTTTTT. The genes are TRBV9 and TRBJ2-2; TRBD2 matches 8 bases. Germline loops: CDR1 SGDLS, CDR2 YYNGEE. This CDR3 has 17 amino acids. J lost 1 base, V lost 0 bases, and 5 bases had no gene match.

This clone was detected only a few times. The genes are TRBV2 and TRBJ2-7; D gene uncertain. Deletions cut 5 bases from V and 4 bases from J, with 6 bases between. The CDR3 covers 11 residues. The germline V gene encodes CDR1 SNHLY and CDR2 FYNNEI. This CDR3 is CASSSVYEQYF. As DNA, the CDR3 is TGTGCCAGCAGTTCCGTGTACGAGCAGTACTTC.

This clone was seen more than once but under ten times. The chain carries TRBV7-9 and TRBJ1-2; TRBD1 matches 7 bases. Germline V CDR1 and CDR2: SEHNR, FQNEAQ (reference sequence). The CDR3 totals 14 residues. V was pared by 5 bases and J by 7 bases, with 10 bases of the junction left unmatched. In DNA, the CDR3 is TGTGCCAGCAGCCGGGACAGTTCTGGGATTGGCTACACCTTC. Its translation is CASSRDSSGIGYTF.

This clone was counted between two and nine times. V and J are TRBV5-1 and TRBJ1-2; D is unclear. The V and J ends lost 0 bases and 3 bases respectively, with 15 bases between them. The CDR3 is made up of 16 amino acids. Germline lookup yields CDR1 SGHRS and CDR2 YFSETQ. The CDR3 loop is CASSLGPGEIDYGYTF. The CDR3 DNA reads as TGCGCCAGCAGCTTGGGTCCCGGGGAGATCGACTATGGCTACACCTTC.

This clone has more than one count but fewer than ten. The gene calls are TRBV5-1 and TRBJ2-3, with 7 bases that match TRBD2. This CDR3 has 14 amino acids. Germline assignment: CDR1 SGHRS and CDR2 YFSETQ. Trimming removed 4 bases from V and 0 bases from J; junction bases left unmatched: 2. CDR3 DNA sequence: TGCGCCAGCAGCAGGGAGGGGAGCACAGATACGCAGTATTTT. This codes for CASSREGSTDTQYF.

A few counts support this clone. The junction shows a germline mismatch at one end, possibly a read error. V and J are TRBV5-1 and TRBJ1-5; a weak D match, TRBD1 (5 bases). The CDR3 totals 14 residues. The germline gives CDR1 SGHRS, CDR2 YFSETQ. The CDR3 here is CASSLGRMAQPQHF. The CDR3 DNA reads TGTGCCAGCAGCTTGGGGCGGATGGCTCAGCCCCAGCATTTT.

CDR3 amino acids: CASTDPPADSYEQYF. The CDR3 bases are TGTGCCAGCACGGATCCCCCCGCGGATTCCTACGAGCAGTACTTC. The V gene is TRBV6-5, the J gene TRBJ2-7; D call uncertain. V lost 7 bases to trimming and J lost 1 base, with 17 bases between them. Germline lookup yields CDR1 MNHEY and CDR2 SVGAGI. CDR3 size: 15 residues.

This clone was found a few times. The chain couples TRBV7-2 to TRBJ1-2; 8 nucleotides align to TRBD1. The V gene's germline CDR1 is SGHTA and CDR2 FQGNSA. J was trimmed by 4 bases and V by 6 bases; bases with no gene match: 10. CDR3 length: 15 amino acids. The CDR3 region is CASSERTGRSYGYTF. CDR3 bases: TGTGCCAGCAGTGAACGGACAGGGAGGAGCTATGGCTACACCTTC.

This clone came up a few times. The chain recombines TRBV27 with TRBJ2-7; 9 bases map to TRBD2. There are 14 residues in the CDR3. The germline gives CDR1 MNHEY, CDR2 SMNVEV (reference sequence). V shed 6 bases, J shed 2 bases, and the junction held 5 bases outside the gene matches. The CDR3 DNA follows: TGTGCCAGCAGGGGACTAGCTCTTCCCTACGAGCAGTACTTC. It translates to CASRGLALPYEQYF.

In its sample, this clone was seen a few times. This sequence joins TRBV11-2 and TRBJ2-5; D remains unclear. CDR1 is SGHAT and CDR2 is FQNNGV in the germline V gene. This CDR3 has 13 residues. The V gene lost 5 bases and the J gene lost 4 bases, with 11 bases spanning the gap. The CDR3 region has the DNA TGTGCCAGCAGCCAAAACCCCGGAGAGACCCAGTACTTC. This translates into CASSQNPGETQYF.